The T cell receptor beta chain under discussion was sequenced for a study of T cell repertoires in cytomegalovirus infection. Study context: TCR beta signatures that were public indicated CMV infection and matching HLA type.

Germline CDR1 reads MGHRA; CDR2 reads YSYEKL. The CDR3 is 15 residues long. MiXCR, run by TCRdb on the reads, gives a single entry per CDR3 protein. The repertoire includes hundreds of thousands of distinct CDR3 sequences, more than 40% of them detected once, and roughly two fifths sits in the top ten. Whole-study results and caveats: CMV-specific TCR beta clonotypes restricted by HLA-C dominated the ex vivo response.

To note about this clonotype: No antigen is known for it. At one boundary the junction diverges from the germline segment, which might be a read error.

This rearrangement joins TRBV4-1 to TRBJ2-5; the match to TRBD2 covers 7 bases. This TCR came from a human donor in good health (CMV status not recorded). Some clones in this sample may be carry-over from other donors' samples. The starting material was cultured PBMCs, obtained from culture after CMV antigen stimulation. CDR3 DNA sequence: TGTGCCAGCAGCCAAGCACCCGGGGGAGGGGAGACCCAGTACTTC. This translates into CASSQAPGGGETQYF.